Listed below are T cell receptor beta chains from one sample, sequenced in a study of control samples from healthy donors and cancer patients. This table comes from immunoSEQ multiplex PCR, and its TCRdb copy is limited to in-frame clones, with some not included. The data hold around 120,000 clones, with around 93% observed a single time. Sequences were obtained from PBMCs. These receptors all come from a man aged 45-65 years with head and neck cancer. CDR3s include the opening cysteine and the closing phenylalanine or tryptophan. D genes are given only for firm matches. Expanded clones get a size class; other rows say once, few or many, or leave the size out.

v_gene	j_gene	d_gene	abundance	CDR3aa	CDR3nt
TRBV7-8	TRBJ2-1	NA	NA	CASSLAGASYNEQFF	TGTGCCAGCAGCTTAGCGGGGGCCTCCTACAATGAGCAGTTCTTC
TRBV5-1	TRBJ1-6	TRBD1	NA	CASSWGQGASPLHF	TGCGCCAGCAGCTGGGGACAGGGCGCTTCACCCCTCCACTTT
TRBV12-3/TRBV12-4	TRBJ2-3	NA	NA	CASSLAPVDTQYF	TGTGCCAGCAGTTTAGCCCCCGTAGATACGCAGTATTTT
TRBV2	TRBJ2-1	TRBD2	NA	CASRRDYIYNEQFF	TGTGCCAGCAGACGGGACTATATCTACAATGAGCAGTTCTTC
TRBV6-5	TRBJ1-2	NA	NA	CASSPEVDGVYTF	TGTGCCAGCAGTCCGGAGGTGGACGGTGTCTACACCTTC
TRBV7-2	TRBJ2-3	NA	NA	CASSLVGQTQYF	TGTGCCAGCAGCTTAGTGGGACAAACGCAGTATTTT
TRBV7-2	TRBJ1-5	NA	NA	CASSPGQRGGNQPQHF	TGTGCCAGCAGCCCAGGGCAGAGGGGGGGCAATCAGCCCCAGCATTTT
TRBV2	TRBJ1-2	NA	once	CASSEYGYTF	TGTGCCAGCAGTGAGTATGGCTACACCTTC
TRBV19	TRBJ1-1	TRBD1	NA	CASRDRGLPMNTEAFF	TGTGCCAGCAGGGACAGGGGGTTACCAATGAACACTGAAGCTTTCTTT
TRBV20-1	TRBJ1-1	NA	NA	CSALQGTEAFF	TGCAGTGCTCTCCAGGGAACTGAAGCTTTCTTT
TRBV19	TRBJ1-1	NA	NA	CASSSWDVVNTEAFF	TGTGCCAGTAGCTCATGGGATGTGGTGAACACTGAAGCTTTCTTT
TRBV29-1	TRBJ2-7	NA	once	CSVGVVGKSYEQYF	TGCAGCGTTGGGGTCGTTGGCAAGTCCTACGAGCAGTACTTC
TRBV19	TRBJ1-5	NA	NA	CASSISGNQPQHF	TGTGCCAGTAGTATCTCCGGCAATCAGCCCCAGCATTTT
TRBV4-3	TRBJ2-2	NA	NA	CASEQGTGELFF	TGCGCCAGCGAGCAGGGGACCGGGGAGCTGTTTTTT
TRBV3-1/TRBV3-2	TRBJ1-5	TRBD1	NA	CASRTGNQPQHF	TGTGCCAGCAGGACAGGGAATCAGCCCCAGCATTTT
TRBV7-2	TRBJ2-4	TRBD1	NA	CASSPLQGAQNIQYF	TGTGCCAGCAGCCCTTTACAGGGGGCCCAAAACATTCAGTACTTC
TRBV13	TRBJ1-2	NA	NA	CASSLGRFYGYTF	TGTGCCAGCAGCTTAGGACGTTTCTATGGCTACACCTTC